The rows below give T cell receptor beta chains drawn from one sample of a study of cytomegalovirus exposure and HLA in healthy donors. Method: immunoSEQ multiplex PCR; TCRdb's copy keeps in-frame clones and lacks some. The table has approximately 110,000 clones, roughly 73% seen once. The sequenced material came from PBMCs. The receptors here all came from a man in his 60s in good health and CMV-seropositive. CDR3s leave out the opening cysteine and the closing phenylalanine or tryptophan. The order of the fields is V gene, J gene, CDR3 protein.

TRBV7-6,TRBJ2-1,ASSRSRDSSRDEQF
TRBV20-1,TRBJ2-1,ITTRYNEQF
TRBV5-1,TRBJ1-1,ASSLEGRQGTEAF
TRBV5-6,TRBJ2-1,ASSFPTGDNEQF
TRBV2,TRBJ1-5,ASSDGGRGISRDQPQH
TRBV5-5,TRBJ1-5,ASSFAGTGAQPQH
TRBV6-1,TRBJ1-1,ASSGTGMNTEAF
TRBV5-4,TRBJ2-1,ASSLEQGANEQF
TRBV19,TRBJ2-5,ASSITGGVETQY
TRBV7-8,TRBJ2-7,ASSLPGTGVY
TRBV11-2,TRBJ1-5,ASSLDYRYNQPQH
TRBV6-5,TRBJ2-7,ASSYGGGLSYEQY
TRBV5-8,TRBJ1-6,ASSPLAGGSYNSPLH
TRBV7-9,TRBJ2-7,ASSRDSHYEQY
TRBV29-1,TRBJ2-7,SGVGTETSSYEQY
TRBV4-2,TRBJ1-4,ASSQMGGGNEKLF
TRBV6-1,TRBJ2-5,ASTVGTRETQY
TRBV5-4,TRBJ2-2,ASSLGGWDTGELF
TRBV6-5,TRBJ1-2,ASSIGGARVYGYT
TRBV13,TRBJ2-3,ATRGDTDTQY
TRBV11-2,TRBJ1-4,ASSRDRSNEKLF
TRBV6-1,TRBJ1-1,ASSGDKNTEAF
TRBV18,TRBJ2-7,ASSPTGSEQY
TRBV5-4,TRBJ1-3,ASSLGQNSGNTIY
TRBV19,TRBJ1-5,ASSIDRALQVGQPQH
TRBV9,TRBJ1-4,ASSVSTGQGAFSYEKLF
TRBV11-2,TRBJ1-1,ASSSPGGSAF
TRBV5-6,TRBJ2-7,ASSLDSYYEQY
TRBV5-1,TRBJ2-7,ASSLGHAGRDEQY
TRBV6-1,TRBJ2-3,ASSFDKNGQY
TRBV2,TRBJ1-2,ASSALTGFSLYGYT
TRBV6-5,TRBJ1-5,ASSYSQGSNQPQH
TRBV7-9,TRBJ2-5,ASSSGQGLVGEKETQY
TRBV5-1,TRBJ2-1,ASSLAPLAGGPNEQF
TRBV6-5,TRBJ2-5,ASTGFETQY
TRBV9,TRBJ2-7,ASSAGGQGIYEQY
TRBV11-1,TRBJ1-6,ASSERATGDSPLH
TRBV4-1,TRBJ2-1,ASSQQFSGGSYNEQF
TRBV27,TRBJ2-3,ASSLGRGRKDTQY
TRBV19,TRBJ2-1,ASSPTRSSYNEQF
TRBV7-8,TRBJ1-5,ASSARDRIRSAQH